A selection of T cell receptor beta chains follows, all from one sample in a study of shared clonotypes between healthy human individuals. Sequenced by immunoSEQ multiplex PCR; TCRdb stores in-frame clones only, minus some. Among roughly 2.6 million clones listed, 90% to 95% were seen once. The specimen was naive CD4+ T cells sorted from blood. The receptors come from a man between 18 and 29 years old in good health. CDR3s include the opening cysteine and the closing phenylalanine or tryptophan. A D gene is named only where the DNA matches it firmly. Part of the rows lack a size; the others show once, few, many or a class for expanded clones.

J gene: TRBJ1-5
D gene: NA
V gene: TRBV27
clone size: NA
CDR3 DNA: TGTGCCAGCAGTGCCGGCCGTCTGTCAAATCAGCCCCAGCATTTT
CDR3 protein: CASSAGRLSNQPQHF

J gene: TRBJ1-2
D gene: NA
V gene: TRBV10-3
clone size: NA
CDR3 DNA: TGTGCCATCAGTGAAGGGACACGATCGCCCTATGGCTACACCTTC
CDR3 protein: CAISEGTRSPYGYTF

J gene: TRBJ2-1
D gene: TRBD2
V gene: TRBV7-3
clone size: NA
CDR3 DNA: TGTGCCAGCAGCTTAAATGAGCGGGGAAGGTACAATGAGCAGTTCTTC
CDR3 protein: CASSLNERGRYNEQFF

J gene: TRBJ2-1
D gene: TRBD1
V gene: TRBV7-9
clone size: NA
CDR3 DNA: TGTGCCAGCAGCTCGGGACAGGGGTCGGGCAATGAGCAGTTCTTC
CDR3 protein: CASSSGQGSGNEQFF

J gene: TRBJ2-7
D gene: TRBD1
V gene: TRBV6-6
clone size: NA
CDR3 DNA: TGTGCCAGCAGTTCCCTGACAGGGGGCCTCTACGAGCAGTACTTC
CDR3 protein: CASSSLTGGLYEQYF

J gene: TRBJ2-7
D gene: NA
V gene: TRBV25-1
clone size: NA
CDR3 DNA: TGTGCCAGCAGCGGTCGAAGAGGGACCTACGAGCAGTACTTC
CDR3 protein: CASSGRRGTYEQYF

J gene: TRBJ2-7
D gene: NA
V gene: TRBV7-8
clone size: NA
CDR3 DNA: TGTGCCAGCAGCTTTCAGGGTGGCTCCTACGAGCAGTACTTC
CDR3 protein: CASSFQGGSYEQYF

J gene: TRBJ2-7
D gene: NA
V gene: TRBV5-4
clone size: NA
CDR3 DNA: TGTGCCAGCAGCGAGCGGAGGGGCCTCTCCTACGAGCAGTACTTC
CDR3 protein: CASSERRGLSYEQYF

J gene: TRBJ1-2
D gene: NA
V gene: TRBV29-1
clone size: NA
CDR3 DNA: TGCAGCGTTGAATTTGTTTTTACTGGGACCTCTTATGGCTACACCTTC
CDR3 protein: CSVEFVFTGTSYGYTF

J gene: TRBJ1-6
D gene: TRBD1
V gene: TRBV5-6
clone size: NA
CDR3 DNA: TGTGCCAGCAGCTTACAGGACAGGGAAAATTCACCCCTCCACTTT
CDR3 protein: CASSLQDRENSPLHF

J gene: TRBJ1-1
D gene: NA
V gene: TRBV27
clone size: NA
CDR3 DNA: TGTGCCAGCAGTTCCCCGACGCGGGCTTTCTTT
CDR3 protein: CASSSPTRAFF

J gene: TRBJ1-1
D gene: NA
V gene: TRBV5-1
clone size: NA
CDR3 DNA: TGCGCCAGCAGCCCAACACTGAACCTGAACACTGAAGCTTTCTTT
CDR3 protein: CASSPTLNLNTEAFF

J gene: TRBJ1-6
D gene: NA
V gene: TRBV19
clone size: few
CDR3 DNA: TGTGCCAGTAGTAAGTCTGTGGGGGGTTCACCCCTCCACTTT
CDR3 protein: CASSKSVGGSPLHF

J gene: TRBJ2-4
D gene: NA
V gene: TRBV19
clone size: NA
CDR3 DNA: TGTGCCAGTAGTATTCTTGAGGGTACAAACATTCAGTACTTC
CDR3 protein: CASSILEGTNIQYF

J gene: TRBJ2-1
D gene: TRBD2
V gene: TRBV7-2
clone size: NA
CDR3 DNA: TGTGCCAGCAGCTTATCCTCGGGACTAGCGTTCAATGAGCAGTTCTTC
CDR3 protein: CASSLSSGLAFNEQFF

J gene: TRBJ1-5
D gene: NA
V gene: TRBV30
clone size: NA
CDR3 DNA: TGTGCCTGGAGTGATAGAACAGATCAGCCCCAGCATTTT
CDR3 protein: CAWSDRTDQPQHF

J gene: TRBJ2-7
D gene: NA
V gene: TRBV21-1
clone size: NA
CDR3 DNA: TGTGCCAGCAGCAAAAACTGGGCAGCTGCCTACGAGCAGTACTTC
CDR3 protein: CASSKNWAAAYEQYF

J gene: TRBJ2-1
D gene: TRBD2
V gene: TRBV18
clone size: NA
CDR3 DNA: TGTGCCAGCTCACCCAGCGGGAGGCTCGACAATGAGCAGTTCTTC
CDR3 protein: CASSPSGRLDNEQFF

J gene: TRBJ2-1
D gene: TRBD2
V gene: TRBV5-1
clone size: once
CDR3 DNA: TGCGCCAGCAGCTTCGGGACTAGCGGGAACAATGAGCAGTTCTTC
CDR3 protein: CASSFGTSGNNEQFF

J gene: TRBJ2-7
D gene: NA
V gene: TRBV11-2
clone size: NA
CDR3 DNA: TGTGCCAGCAGCTTAGTGGATACCTACGAGCAGTACTTC
CDR3 protein: CASSLVDTYEQYF

J gene: TRBJ2-7
D gene: NA
V gene: TRBV6-5
clone size: NA
CDR3 DNA: TGTGCCAGCAGTTACTCGGGGGGTGAGAGCGAGCAGTACTTC
CDR3 protein: CASSYSGGESEQYF

J gene: TRBJ1-5
D gene: TRBD1
V gene: TRBV28
clone size: NA
CDR3 DNA: TGTGCCAGCAGTTTGTGGAGGGACAGGGGGAGGATTGGATACAGCAATCAGCCCCAGCATTTT
CDR3 protein: CASSLWRDRGRIGYSNQPQHF

J gene: TRBJ2-3
D gene: TRBD1
V gene: TRBV25-1
clone size: NA
CDR3 DNA: TGTGCCAGCAGCCACACGACAGGGGGGCCCACAGATACGCAGTATTTT
CDR3 protein: CASSHTTGGPTDTQYF

J gene: TRBJ1-2
D gene: NA
V gene: TRBV5-4
clone size: NA
CDR3 DNA: TGTGCCAGCAGCTCGAGCCAGGCCCCCCATGGCTACACCTTC
CDR3 protein: CASSSSQAPHGYTF

J gene: TRBJ1-3
D gene: NA
V gene: TRBV5-1
clone size: NA
CDR3 DNA: TGCGCCAGCAGCTTTGGGACGGAGGGAAACACCATATATTTT
CDR3 protein: CASSFGTEGNTIYF

J gene: TRBJ1-2
D gene: NA
V gene: TRBV21-1
clone size: NA
CDR3 DNA: TGTGCCAGCAGCTCCAGAGTTGGGACAGGGGGTTGGGGCTACACCTTC
CDR3 protein: CASSSRVGTGGWGYTF

J gene: TRBJ2-7
D gene: NA
V gene: TRBV2
clone size: few
CDR3 DNA: TGTGCCAGCAGGGACCTGTTCTCCGGGCAGTACTTC
CDR3 protein: CASRDLFSGQYF

J gene: TRBJ2-2
D gene: NA
V gene: TRBV19
clone size: NA
CDR3 DNA: TGTGCCAGTAGCTGGGGGTTAGAGGCCGGGGAGCTGTTTTTT
CDR3 protein: CASSWGLEAGELFF

J gene: TRBJ2-3
D gene: NA
V gene: TRBV27
clone size: NA
CDR3 DNA: TGTGCCAGCAGTTATACGGGGAGGATAACCCGCCCTAGCACAGATACGCAGTATTTT
CDR3 protein: CASSYTGRITRPSTDTQYF

J gene: TRBJ2-1
D gene: TRBD2
V gene: TRBV6-5
clone size: NA
CDR3 DNA: TGTGCCAGCAAAATAGCGGGGGGCTCCTACAATGAGCAGTTCTTC
CDR3 protein: CASKIAGGSYNEQFF

J gene: TRBJ2-5
D gene: TRBD2
V gene: TRBV2
clone size: NA
CDR3 DNA: TGTGCCAGCAGTGAAGCGCGGCTAGCGGGAGGGATCGAGACCCAGTACTTC
CDR3 protein: CASSEARLAGGIETQYF

J gene: TRBJ2-7
D gene: NA
V gene: TRBV30
clone size: NA
CDR3 DNA: TGTGCCTGGAGTAATGGGGCCTCCTACGAGCAGTACTTC
CDR3 protein: CAWSNGASYEQYF

J gene: TRBJ1-5
D gene: NA
V gene: TRBV5-6
clone size: NA
CDR3 DNA: TGTGCCAGCAGTGAGTGGGGATTTCAGCCCCAGCATTTT
CDR3 protein: CASSEWGFQPQHF

J gene: TRBJ1-5
D gene: TRBD1
V gene: TRBV6-1
clone size: NA
CDR3 DNA: TGTGCCAGCGTCATTGTACAGGGGGGCAATCAGCCCCAGCATTTT
CDR3 protein: CASVIVQGGNQPQHF

J gene: TRBJ2-3
D gene: NA
V gene: TRBV9
clone size: NA
CDR3 DNA: TGTGCCAGCAGCGTAGACCAACTCCTCACAGATACGCAGTATTTT
CDR3 protein: CASSVDQLLTDTQYF

J gene: TRBJ1-2
D gene: TRBD1
V gene: TRBV5-1
clone size: NA
CDR3 DNA: TGCGCCAGCAGCTTCACGGGGACAGCTGGCTACACCTTC
CDR3 protein: CASSFTGTAGYTF

J gene: TRBJ2-5
D gene: NA
V gene: TRBV5-4
clone size: NA
CDR3 DNA: TGTGCCAGCAGCCCCAGACTGACACCTTACCAAGAGACCCAGTACTTC
CDR3 protein: CASSPRLTPYQETQYF

J gene: TRBJ1-3
D gene: TRBD1
V gene: TRBV6-5
clone size: NA
CDR3 DNA: TGTGCCAGCAGGCCCCCCGGGACAGGGGGAAACACCATATATTTT
CDR3 protein: CASRPPGTGGNTIYF

J gene: TRBJ2-5
D gene: NA
V gene: TRBV10-1
clone size: NA
CDR3 DNA: TGCGCCAGCAGTGAGTCGAACCAAGAGACCCAGTACTTC
CDR3 protein: CASSESNQETQYF

J gene: TRBJ2-5
D gene: NA
V gene: TRBV6-5
clone size: once
CDR3 DNA: TGTGCCAGCAGTTACCTAAACCAAGAGACCCAGTACTTC
CDR3 protein: CASSYLNQETQYF

J gene: TRBJ2-2
D gene: NA
V gene: TRBV5-6
clone size: once
CDR3 DNA: TGTGCCAGCAGCTTGGTGCTATCCGGGGAGCTGTTTTTT
CDR3 protein: CASSLVLSGELFF

J gene: TRBJ1-3
D gene: TRBD1
V gene: TRBV7-9
clone size: NA
CDR3 DNA: TGTGCCAGCAGCCCGCGACAGGGGGCAACTGGAAACACCATATATTTT
CDR3 protein: CASSPRQGATGNTIYF